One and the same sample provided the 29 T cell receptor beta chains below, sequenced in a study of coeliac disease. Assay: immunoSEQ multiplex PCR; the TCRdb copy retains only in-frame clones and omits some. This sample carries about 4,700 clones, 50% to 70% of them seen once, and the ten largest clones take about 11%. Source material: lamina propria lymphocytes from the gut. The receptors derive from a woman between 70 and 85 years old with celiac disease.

Written as DNA, the CDR3 is TGTGCCAGCAGCTTAGCGCAGGGTCCCTACGAGCAGTACTTC. Translated, it gives CASSLAQGPYEQYF. This sequence joins TRBV7-7 and TRBJ2-7; possible D gene TRBD1, 5 bases. There are 14 residues in the CDR3. The germline V gene has CDR1 SSHAT and CDR2 FNYEAQ (reference sequence). Trimming removed 0 bases at V and 2 bases at J, with 8 bases between. Combining the CDR3 with reference TRBV7-7 and TRBJ2-7 gives the whole variable domain GAGVSQSPRYKVTKRGQDVTLRCDPISSHATLYWYQQALGQGPEFLTYFNYEAQPDKSGLPSDRFSAERPEGSISTLTIQRTEQRDSAMYRCASSLAQGPYEQYFGPGTRLTVT.

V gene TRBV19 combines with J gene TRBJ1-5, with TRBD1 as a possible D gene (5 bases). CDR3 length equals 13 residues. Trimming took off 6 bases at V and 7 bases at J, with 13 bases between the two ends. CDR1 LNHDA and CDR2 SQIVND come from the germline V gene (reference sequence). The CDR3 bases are TGTGCCAGTAGCCCGCAGGGTGGCCAGCCCCAGCATTTT. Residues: CASSPQGGQPQHF.

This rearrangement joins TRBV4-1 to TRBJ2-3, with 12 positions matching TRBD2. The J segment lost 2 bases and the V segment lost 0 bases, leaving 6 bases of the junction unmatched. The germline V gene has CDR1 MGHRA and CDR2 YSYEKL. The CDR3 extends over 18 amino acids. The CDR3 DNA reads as TGCGCCAGCAGCCAAGATCTCGGACTAGCGGGATACACAGATACGCAGTATTTT. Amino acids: CASSQDLGLAGYTDTQYF.

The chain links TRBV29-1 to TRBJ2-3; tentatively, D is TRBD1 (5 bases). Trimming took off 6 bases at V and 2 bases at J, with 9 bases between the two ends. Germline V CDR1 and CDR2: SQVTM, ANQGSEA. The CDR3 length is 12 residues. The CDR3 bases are TGCAGCGTCGGCAGGGTCACAGATACGCAGTATTTT. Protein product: CSVGRVTDTQYF.

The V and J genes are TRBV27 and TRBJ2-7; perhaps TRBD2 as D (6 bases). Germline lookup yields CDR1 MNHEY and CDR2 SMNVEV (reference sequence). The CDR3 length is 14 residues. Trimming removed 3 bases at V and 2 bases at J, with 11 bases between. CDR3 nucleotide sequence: TGTGCCAGCAGTTTGGTGGGGGGAACCTACGAGCAGTACTTC. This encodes CASSLVGGTYEQYF.

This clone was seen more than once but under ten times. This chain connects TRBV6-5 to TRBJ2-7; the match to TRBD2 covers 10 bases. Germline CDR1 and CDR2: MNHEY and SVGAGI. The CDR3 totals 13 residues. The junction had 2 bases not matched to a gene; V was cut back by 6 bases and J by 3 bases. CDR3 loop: CASRGTSDYEQYF. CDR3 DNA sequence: TGTGCCAGCAGAGGGACTAGCGACTACGAGCAGTACTTC.

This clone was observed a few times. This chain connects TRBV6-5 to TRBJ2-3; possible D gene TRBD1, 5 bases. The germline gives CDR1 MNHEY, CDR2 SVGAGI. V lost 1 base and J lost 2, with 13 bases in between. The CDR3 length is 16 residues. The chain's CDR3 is CASSYFKGRDTDTQYF. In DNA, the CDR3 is TGTGCCAGCAGTTACTTCAAGGGCAGGGACACAGATACGCAGTATTTT.

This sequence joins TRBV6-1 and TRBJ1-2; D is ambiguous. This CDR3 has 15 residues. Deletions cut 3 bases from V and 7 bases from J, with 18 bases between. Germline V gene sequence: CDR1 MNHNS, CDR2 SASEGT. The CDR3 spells CASSDRGGGRLGYTF. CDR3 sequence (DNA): TGTGCCAGCAGTGATCGGGGTGGCGGACGACTTGGCTACACCTTC.

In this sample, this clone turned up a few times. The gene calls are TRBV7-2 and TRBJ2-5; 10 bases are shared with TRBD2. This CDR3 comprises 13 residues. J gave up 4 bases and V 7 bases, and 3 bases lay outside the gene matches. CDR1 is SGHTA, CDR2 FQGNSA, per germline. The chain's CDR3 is CASTPSGGETQYF. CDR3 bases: TGTGCCAGCACCCCTAGCGGGGGAGAGACCCAGTACTTC.

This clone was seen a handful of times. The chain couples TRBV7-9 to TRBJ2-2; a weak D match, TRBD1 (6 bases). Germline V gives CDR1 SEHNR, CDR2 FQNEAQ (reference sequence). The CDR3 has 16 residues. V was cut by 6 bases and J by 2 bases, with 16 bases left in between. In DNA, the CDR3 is TGTGCCAGCAGACCCGGCCGGGACATAAACACCGGGGAGCTGTTTTTT. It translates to CASRPGRDINTGELFF.

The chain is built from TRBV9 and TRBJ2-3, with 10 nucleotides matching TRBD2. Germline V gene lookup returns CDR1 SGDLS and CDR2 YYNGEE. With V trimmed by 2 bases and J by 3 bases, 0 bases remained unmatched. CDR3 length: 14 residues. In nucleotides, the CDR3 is TGTGCCAGCAGCGTGGGACTAGCGACAGATACGCAGTATTTT. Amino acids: CASSVGLATDTQYF.

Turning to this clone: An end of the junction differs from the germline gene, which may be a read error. The CDR3 is CAGSPPGGSDQPQHF. CDR3 sequence (DNA): TGTGCCGGCTCACCACCGGGAGGGTCCGATCAGCCCCAGCATTTT. The V gene is TRBV18, the J gene TRBJ1-5; D is ambiguous. Germline CDR1 and CDR2: KGHSH and LQKENI. CDR3 length equals 15 residues. The full variable domain, in which reference TRBV18 and TRBJ1-5 provide the parts outside the CDR3, is NAGVMQNPRHLVRRRGQEARLRCSPMKGHSHVYWYRQLPEEGLKFMVYLQKENIIDESGMPKERFSAEFPKEGPSILRIQQVVRGDSAAYFCAGSPPGGSDQPQHFGDGTRLSIL.

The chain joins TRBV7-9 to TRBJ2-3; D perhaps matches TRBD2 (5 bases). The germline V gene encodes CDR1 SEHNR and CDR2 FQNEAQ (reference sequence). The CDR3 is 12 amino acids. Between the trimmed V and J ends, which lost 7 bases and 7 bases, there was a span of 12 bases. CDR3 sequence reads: CASNAGEYTQYF. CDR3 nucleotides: TGTGCCAGCAATGCCGGGGAGTATACGCAGTATTTT.

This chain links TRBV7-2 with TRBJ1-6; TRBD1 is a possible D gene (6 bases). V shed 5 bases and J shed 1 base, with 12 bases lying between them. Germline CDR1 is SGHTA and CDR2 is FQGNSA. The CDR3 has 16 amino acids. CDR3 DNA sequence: TGTGCCAGCAGCCCTCAGGGGTCGTCCTATAATTCACCCCTCCACTTT. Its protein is CASSPQGSSYNSPLHF. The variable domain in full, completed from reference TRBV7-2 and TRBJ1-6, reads GAGVSQSPSNKVTEKGKDVELRCDPISGHTALYWYRQSLGQGLEFLIYFQGNSAPDKSGLPSDRFSAERTGGSVSTLTIQRTQQEDSAVYLCASSPQGSSYNSPLHFGNGTRLTVT.

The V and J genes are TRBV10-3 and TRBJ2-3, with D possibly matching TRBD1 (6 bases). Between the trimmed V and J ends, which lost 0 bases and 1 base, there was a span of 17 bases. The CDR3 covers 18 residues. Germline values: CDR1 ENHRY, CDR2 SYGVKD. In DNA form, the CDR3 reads TGTGCCATCAGTGAGTCCTCACTGACAGGCTTGGGCACAGATACGCAGTATTTT. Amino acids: CAISESSLTGLGTDTQYF.

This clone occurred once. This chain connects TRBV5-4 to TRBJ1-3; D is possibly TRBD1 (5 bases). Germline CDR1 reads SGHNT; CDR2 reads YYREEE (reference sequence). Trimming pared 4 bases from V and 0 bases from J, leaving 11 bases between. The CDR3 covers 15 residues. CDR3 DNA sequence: TGTGCCAGCAGCGGGGACTCCTTCTCTGGAAACACCATATATTTT. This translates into CASSGDSFSGNTIYF.

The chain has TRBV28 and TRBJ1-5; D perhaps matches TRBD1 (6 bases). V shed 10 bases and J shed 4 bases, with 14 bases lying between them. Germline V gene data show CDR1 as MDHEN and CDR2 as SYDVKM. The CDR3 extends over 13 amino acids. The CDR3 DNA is TGTGCCATCGCTACTAGGGGGAATCAGCCCCAGCATTTT. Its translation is CAIATRGNQPQHF.

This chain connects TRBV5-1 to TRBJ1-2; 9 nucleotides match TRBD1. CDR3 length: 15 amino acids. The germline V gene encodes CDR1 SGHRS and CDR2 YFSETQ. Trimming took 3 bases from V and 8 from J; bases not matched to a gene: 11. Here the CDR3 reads CASSSTGQGGTGYTF. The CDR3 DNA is TGCGCCAGCAGCTCGACGGGACAGGGAGGAACAGGCTACACCTTC.

The CDR3 DNA sequence: TGTGCCAGCAGCCTGACAGGGGGCTATGAGCAGTTCTTC. It codes for CASSLTGGYEQFF. V is TRBV5-6 and J is TRBJ2-1; 10 nucleotides match TRBD1. Per germline, CDR1 SGHDT and CDR2 YYEEEE. With V trimmed by 4 bases and J by 8 bases, 3 bases remained unmatched. The CDR3 spans 13 residues.

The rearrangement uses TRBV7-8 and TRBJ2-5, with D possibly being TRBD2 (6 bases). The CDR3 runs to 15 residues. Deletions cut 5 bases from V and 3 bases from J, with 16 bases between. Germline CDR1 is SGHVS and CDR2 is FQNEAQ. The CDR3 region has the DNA TGTGCCAGCAGCCTGGTTCGGAGGGCGGAAGAGACCCAGTACTTC. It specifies CASSLVRRAEETQYF. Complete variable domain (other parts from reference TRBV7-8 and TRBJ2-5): GAGVSQSPRYKVAKRGQDVALRCDPISGHVSLFWYQQALGQGPEFLTYFQNEAQLDKSGLPSDRFFAERPEGSVSTLKIQRTQQEDSAVYLCASSLVRRAEETQYFGPGTRLLVL.

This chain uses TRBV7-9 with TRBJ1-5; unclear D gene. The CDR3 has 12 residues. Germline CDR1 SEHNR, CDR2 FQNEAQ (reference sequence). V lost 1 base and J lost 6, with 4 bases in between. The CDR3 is CASSLGGQPQHF. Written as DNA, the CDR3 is TGTGCCAGCAGCTTAGGAGGTCAGCCCCAGCATTTT. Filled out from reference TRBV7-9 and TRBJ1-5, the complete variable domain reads DTGVSQNPRHKITKRGQNVTFRCDPISEHNRLYWYRQTLGQGPEFLTYFQNEAQLEKSRLLSDRFSAERPKGSFSTLEIQRTEQGDSAMYLCASSLGGQPQHFGDGTRLSIL.

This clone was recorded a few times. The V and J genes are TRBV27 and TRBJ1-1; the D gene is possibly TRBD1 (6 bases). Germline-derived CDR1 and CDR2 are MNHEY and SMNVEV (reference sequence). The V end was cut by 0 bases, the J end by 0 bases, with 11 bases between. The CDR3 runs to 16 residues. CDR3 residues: CASSLSGQFMNTEAFF. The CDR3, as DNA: TGTGCCAGCAGTTTATCTGGACAGTTCATGAACACTGAAGCTTTCTTT.

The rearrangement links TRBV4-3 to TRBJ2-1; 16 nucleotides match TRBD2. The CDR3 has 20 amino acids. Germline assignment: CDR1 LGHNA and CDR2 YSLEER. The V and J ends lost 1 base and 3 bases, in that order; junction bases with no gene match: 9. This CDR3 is CASSQAPPGLAGGLYNEQFF. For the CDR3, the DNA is TGCGCCAGCAGCCAAGCCCCCCCGGGACTAGCGGGGGGGCTCTACAATGAGCAGTTCTTC.

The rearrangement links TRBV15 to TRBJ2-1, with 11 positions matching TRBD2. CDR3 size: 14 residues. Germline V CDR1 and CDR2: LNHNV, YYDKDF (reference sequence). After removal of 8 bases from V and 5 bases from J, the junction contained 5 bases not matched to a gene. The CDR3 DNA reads TGTGCCACCGAACTAGCGGGGGTTAACAATGAGCAGTTCTTC. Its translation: CATELAGVNNEQFF.

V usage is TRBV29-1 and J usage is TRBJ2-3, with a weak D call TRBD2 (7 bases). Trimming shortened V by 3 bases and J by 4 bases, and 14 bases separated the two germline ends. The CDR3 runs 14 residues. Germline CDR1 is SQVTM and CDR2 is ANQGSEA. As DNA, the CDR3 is TGCAGCGTTGACGCAGGGGAGGGGGCAGATACGCAGTATTTT. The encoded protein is CSVDAGEGADTQYF.

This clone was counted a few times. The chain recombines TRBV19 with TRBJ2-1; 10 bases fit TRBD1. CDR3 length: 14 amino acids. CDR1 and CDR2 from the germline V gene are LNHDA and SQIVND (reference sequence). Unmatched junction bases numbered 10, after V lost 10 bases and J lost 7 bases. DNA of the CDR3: TGTGCCACAACCCGGGACAGGGGACCAAATGAGCAGTTCTTC. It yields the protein CATTRDRGPNEQFF.

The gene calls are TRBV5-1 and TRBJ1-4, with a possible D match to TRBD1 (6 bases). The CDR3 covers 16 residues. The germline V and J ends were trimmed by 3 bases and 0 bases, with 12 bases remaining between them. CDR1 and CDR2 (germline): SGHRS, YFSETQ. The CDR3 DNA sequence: TGCGCCAGCAGCTCCTATCCAGGGGCAACTAATGAAAAACTGTTTTTT. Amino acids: CASSSYPGATNEKLFF.

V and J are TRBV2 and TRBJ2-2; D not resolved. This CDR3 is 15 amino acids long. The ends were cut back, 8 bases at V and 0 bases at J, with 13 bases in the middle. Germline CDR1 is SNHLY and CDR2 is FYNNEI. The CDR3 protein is CASRVGGTNTGELFF. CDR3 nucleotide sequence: TGTGCCAGCCGCGTAGGCGGAACGAACACCGGGGAGCTGTTTTTT.

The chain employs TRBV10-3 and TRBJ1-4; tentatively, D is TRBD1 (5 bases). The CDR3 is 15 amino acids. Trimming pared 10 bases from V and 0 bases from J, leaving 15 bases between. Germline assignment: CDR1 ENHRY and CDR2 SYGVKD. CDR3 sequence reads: CATGRGTPTNEKLFF. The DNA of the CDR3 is TGTGCCACGGGGCGGGGAACCCCAACTAATGAAAAACTGTTTTTT.